This T cell receptor beta chain was documented in a study of blood T cell repertoires in COVID-19. Only in-frame clones appear in the TCRdb table, and some are missing; sequencing was by immunoSEQ multiplex PCR. Of fewer than 200,000 clones in the sample, under 85% are singletons; the top ten hold 1% to 1.5%. Germline V gene sequence: CDR1 GTSNPN, CDR2 SVGIG (reference sequence). CDR3 length equals 12 residues. V lost 4 bases, J lost 8 bases, and 14 bases lay in between. The material sequenced was peripheral blood. The receptor comes from a man between 60 and 75 years old who had recovered from COVID-19. The chain uses TRBV30 and TRBJ1-2; perhaps TRBD1 as D (5 bases). The CDR3 loop reads CAWTRQSGGYTF. The CDR3 coding sequence is TGTGCCTGGACCCGACAGTCCGGGGGCTACACCTTC.